Below are 26 T cell receptor beta chains sequenced from a single sample in a study of CD8 T cells in ankylosing spondylitis. TCRdb recomputed calls from the 5' RACE reads with MiXCR, one row per CDR3 protein. This sample has around 130,000 distinct CDR3 sequences, with around 7% found just once. The sample comprised blood, either unsorted or a sorted T cell fraction (not recorded which). The receptors shown here come from a male donor with ankylosing spondylitis or in good health (not recorded which).

This clonotype was observed at least ten times. The V gene is TRBV10-3, the J gene TRBJ1-5; D gene ambiguous. CDR1 and CDR2 from the germline V gene are ENHRY and SYGVKD. Trimming stripped 3 bases from V and 0 bases from J, with 6 bases between. The CDR3 totals 14 residues. CDR3 DNA: TGTGCCATCAGTGAAGGTGGTAGCAATCAGCCCCAGCATTTT. It codes for CAISEGGSNQPQHF.

To note about this clonotype: At one boundary the junction diverges from the germline segment, which might be a read error. V usage is TRBV30 and J usage is TRBJ2-7, with 9 bases aligning to TRBD2. The V gene's germline CDR1 is GTSNPN and CDR2 SVGIG (reference sequence). This CDR3 is built from 14 residues. In DNA form, the CDR3 reads TGTGCCTGGAGTATGGGACTAGCCTCCTACGAGCAGTGCTTC. Translating gives CAWSMGLASYEQCF.

This clonotype was counted ten times or more. This chain links TRBV20-1 with TRBJ2-1; D remains ambiguous. Germline lookup yields CDR1 DFQATT and CDR2 SNEGSKA (reference sequence). The CDR3 length is 16 residues. V was trimmed by 0 bases and J by 5 bases, leaving 17 bases between them. For the CDR3, the DNA is TGCAGTGCTAGAGATTTTGCTAGTCCACTTAACAATGAGCAGTTCTTC. This gives the protein CSARDFASPLNNEQFF.

This clonotype was recorded at least ten times. The chain is built from TRBV5-1 and TRBJ1-1, with a tentative D call TRBD1 (6 bases). CDR3 length equals 15 residues. CDR1 SGHRS and CDR2 YFSETQ come from the germline V gene. V lost 0 bases and J 0 bases, leaving 9 bases between the germline ends. As DNA, the CDR3 is TGCGCCAGCAGCTTGGACCAGGGGATGAACACTGAAGCTTTCTTT. Translating gives CASSLDQGMNTEAFF.

This clonotype was detected many times. This chain connects TRBV3-1 to TRBJ2-4; no clear D. The CDR3 has 13 amino acids. The V gene lost 4 bases and the J gene lost 7 bases, with 11 bases spanning the gap. Germline V gene sequence: CDR1 LGHDT, CDR2 YNNKEL (reference sequence). The CDR3 nucleotides are TGTGCCAGCAGCCCCGCAGACGGTAACATTCAGTACTTC. This sequence encodes CASSPADGNIQYF. The whole variable domain, remainder taken from reference TRBV3-1 and TRBJ2-4, is DTAVSQTPKYLVTQMGNDKSIKCEQNLGHDTMYWYKQDSKKFLKIMFSYNNKELIINETVPNRFSPKSPDKAHLNLHINSLELGDSAVYFCASSPADGNIQYFGAGTRLSVL.

This clonotype was seen at least ten times. The V and J genes are TRBV3-1 and TRBJ1-4; D remains ambiguous. This CDR3 spans 15 amino acids. V was clipped by 0 bases and J by 3 bases, with 8 bases between them. Germline CDR1 LGHDT, CDR2 YNNKEL (reference sequence). The CDR3 loop is CASSQDNWSNEKLFF. CDR3 coding DNA: TGTGCCAGCAGCCAAGATAACTGGTCTAATGAAAAACTGTTTTTT. The variable domain in full, completed from reference TRBV3-1 and TRBJ1-4, reads DTAVSQTPKYLVTQMGNDKSIKCEQNLGHDTMYWYKQDSKKFLKIMFSYNNKELIINETVPNRFSPKSPDKAHLNLHINSLELGDSAVYFCASSQDNWSNEKLFFGSGTQLSVL.

This clonotype was picked up a small number of times. Just one base apart from a much larger clone, this may be a read error. This chain connects TRBV6-5 to TRBJ1-2, with TRBD1 as a possible D gene (5 bases). Germline CDR1 is MNHEY and CDR2 is SVGAGI. The CDR3 sequence is 13 residues long. For the CDR3, the DNA is TGTGCCAGCAGTTCAGGGTCGGCCTATGGCTACCCCTTC. Its protein product is CASSSGSAYGYPF.

This clonotype was recorded many times. This sequence joins TRBV5-1 and TRBJ2-2; the match to TRBD2 covers 15 bases. The CDR3 is made up of 17 amino acids. Unmatched junction bases numbered 6, after V lost 3 bases and J lost 6 bases. Germline V gives CDR1 SGHRS, CDR2 YFSETQ. In DNA, the CDR3 is TGCGCCAGCAGCTCGGGACTAGCGGGGGGCCCGCCCGGGGAGCTGTTTTTT. Translating it yields CASSSGLAGGPPGELFF.

This clonotype was counted ten times or more. This chain joins TRBV20-1 and TRBJ2-5, with 9 bases matching TRBD1. The V segment lost 0 bases and the J segment 5 bases; nucleotides outside the gene matches: 7. This CDR3 is 15 amino acids long. The V gene's germline CDR1 is DFQATT and CDR2 SNEGSKA (reference sequence). The chain's CDR3 is CSARDNRGRRETQYF. CDR3 coding DNA: TGCAGTGCTAGAGATAACAGGGGGCGCAGGGAGACCCAGTACTTC.

This clonotype was counted at least ten times. The rearrangement links TRBV20-1 to TRBJ2-2, with a weak D call TRBD1 (5 bases). Trimming removed 3 bases from V and 4 bases from J, with 12 bases in between. The CDR3 is 14 amino acids. Germline lookup yields CDR1 DFQATT and CDR2 SNEGSKA (reference sequence). The chain's CDR3 is CSASYPGSTGELFF. In DNA, the CDR3 is TGCAGTGCTAGTTATCCAGGGTCCACCGGGGAGCTGTTTTTT.

This clonotype was seen repeatedly, ten times or more. The chain is built from TRBV5-1 and TRBJ1-2, with 10 bases that match TRBD1. Per the germline V gene, CDR1 is SGHRS and CDR2 is YFSETQ. Trimming took 0 bases from V and 4 from J; bases not matched to a gene: 0. This CDR3 contains 14 residues. The CDR3 bases are TGCGCCAGCAGCTTGGGGACAGGGGGCTATGGCTACACCTTC. It is translated as CASSLGTGGYGYTF.

This clonotype was counted ten times or more. The V call is TRBV7-2, the J call TRBJ1-5; possibly TRBD1 for D (6 bases). The length of the CDR3 is 14 residues. CDR1 SGHTA and CDR2 FQGNSA come from the germline V gene. Trimming stripped 5 bases from V and 7 bases from J, with 15 bases between. The CDR3 DNA follows: TGTGCCAGCAGCGCCCAGGGGAAGGGACAGCCCCAGCATTTT. This sequence encodes CASSAQGKGQPQHF.

This clonotype was picked up a small number of times. The chain couples TRBV7-9 to TRBJ2-1; TRBD2 might be the D (5 bases). This CDR3 comprises 13 residues. V lost 6 bases, J lost 7 bases, and 13 bases lay in between. Germline V gene data show CDR1 as SEHNR and CDR2 as FQNEAQ (reference sequence). CDR3 region: CASSVRSGNEQFF. CDR3 nucleotide sequence: TGTGCCAGCAGTGTTCGCTCGGGGAATGAGCAGTTCTTC. The complete variable domain, with remaining parts taken from reference TRBV7-9 and TRBJ2-1, reads DTGVSQNPRHKITKRGQNVTFRCDPISEHNRLYWYRQTLGQGPEFLTYFQNEAQLEKSRLLSDRFSAERPKGSFSTLEIQRTEQGDSAMYLCASSVRSGNEQFFGPGTRLTVL.

Many counts were recorded for this clonotype. The chain carries TRBV2 and TRBJ2-6; D may be TRBD1 or TRBD2 (5 bases each). CDR1 is SNHLY, CDR2 FYNNEI, per germline. Trimming removed 6 bases from V and 2 bases from J, with 11 bases in between. The CDR3 is made up of 15 amino acids. This CDR3 reads CASSRDAPGANVLTF. The DNA for the CDR3 is TGTGCCAGCAGCCGGGACGCTCCTGGGGCCAACGTCCTGACTTTC.

This clonotype was recorded many times. The chain uses TRBV12-3 or TRBV12-4 and TRBJ1-5; D is unresolved. The CDR3 is made up of 13 amino acids. Trimming cost V 6 bases and J 0 bases, with 6 bases left between them. CDR3 amino acids: CASRGSSNQPQHF. The CDR3 nucleotides are TGTGCCAGCAGGGGCAGTAGCAATCAGCCCCAGCATTTT.

Many counts were recorded for this clonotype. The rearrangement uses TRBV5-1 and TRBJ2-2; the D is unclear. Trimming stripped 5 bases from V and 0 bases from J, with 11 bases between. This CDR3 region has 15 residues. Germline V lookup: CDR1 SGHRS, CDR2 YFSETQ. The CDR3 sequence is CASREDPSNTGELFF. The CDR3 bases are TGCGCCAGCAGAGAAGATCCCTCGAACACCGGGGAGCTGTTTTTT. The variable domain in full, completed from reference TRBV5-1 and TRBJ2-2, reads KAGVTQTPRYLIKTRGQQVTLSCSPISGHRSVSWYQQTPGQGLQFLFEYFSETQRNKGNFPGRFSGRQFSNSRSEMNVSTLELGDSALYLCASREDPSNTGELFFGEGSRLTVL.

This clonotype was picked up many times. The V gene is TRBV7-9, the J gene TRBJ2-7; a weak D match, TRBD2 (5 bases). This CDR3 spans 12 amino acids. The V gene lost 4 bases and the J gene lost 6 bases, with 10 bases spanning the gap. In germline, CDR1 is SEHNR, CDR2 FQNEAQ (reference sequence). The DNA for the CDR3 is TGTGCCAGCAGCTCCATAGCGCCCGAGCAGTACTTC. As protein: CASSSIAPEQYF.

This clonotype came up many times. The chain is built from TRBV28 and TRBJ2-3; 8 bases agree with TRBD2. The germline CDR1 and CDR2 sequences are MDHEN and SYDVKM. This CDR3 contains 15 residues. V shed 3 bases and J 5 bases; nucleotides not matched to a gene: 7. As DNA, the CDR3 is TGTGCCAGCAGTTTCTCCGGGAGGGGAGGAGATACGCAGTATTTT. This gives the protein CASSFSGRGGDTQYF.

Many counts were recorded for this clonotype. This chain uses TRBV11-2 with TRBJ2-5; D not certain. Germline CDR1 is SGHAT and CDR2 is FQNNGV. The CDR3 is 13 residues long. V lost 6 bases to trimming and J lost 9 bases, with 17 bases between them. The CDR3 loop is CASRLRLLEAQYF. The DNA of the CDR3 is TGTGCCAGCAGGCTCCGGCTGCTTGAGGCCCAGTACTTC.

This clonotype was seen a handful of times. The chain couples TRBV12-3 or TRBV12-4 to TRBJ2-1; 7 nucleotides line up with TRBD2. CDR3 length: 15 amino acids. The junction had 4 bases not matched to a gene; V was cut back by 5 bases and J by 0 bases. This CDR3 is CASSGRESSYNEQFF. The CDR3 region has the DNA TGTGCCAGCAGTGGGCGGGAGAGCTCCTACAATGAGCAGTTCTTC.

In its sample, this clonotype was seen many times. The rearrangement links TRBV20-1 to TRBJ1-2, with 12 bases that match TRBD1. Germline assignment: CDR1 DFQATT and CDR2 SNEGSKA (reference sequence). The length of the CDR3 is 14 residues. V was clipped by 1 base and J by 8 bases; unmatched bases: 5. CDR3 amino acids: CSARAGTGGAGYTF. CDR3 nucleotide sequence: TGCAGTGCTAGAGCTGGGACAGGGGGCGCCGGCTACACCTTC.

In its sample, this clonotype was seen many times. The chain uses TRBV28 and TRBJ2-2; unclear D gene. Germline-derived CDR1 and CDR2 are MDHEN and SYDVKM. Trimming stripped 3 bases from V and 3 bases from J, with 8 bases between. This CDR3 region has 14 residues. The CDR3 DNA is TGTGCCAGCAGTTTGTTGACTGACACCGGGGAGCTGTTTTTT. This encodes CASSLLTDTGELFF.

In this sample, this clonotype turned up many times. This chain joins TRBV4-2 and TRBJ2-3; maybe TRBD2 (5 bases). Germline CDR1 reads LGHNA; CDR2 reads YNFKEQ. The CDR3 contains 16 residues. With 3 bases removed from V and 2 bases from J, the gap between germline ends came to 15 bases. The CDR3 nucleotides are TGTGCCAGCAGCCAGGAACCGGGATTCCTCACAGATACGCAGTATTTT. Translating it yields CASSQEPGFLTDTQYF.

This clonotype has at least ten counts. The chain is built from TRBV18 and TRBJ1-1, with 11 bases identical to TRBD1. Trimming at V came to 2 bases and at J to 6 bases, leaving 8 bases not matched to a gene. This CDR3 has 16 amino acids. In germline, CDR1 is KGHSH, CDR2 LQKENI. The CDR3: CASSPGEWGQGAEAFF. The CDR3 bases are TGTGCCAGCTCACCAGGAGAATGGGGACAGGGGGCTGAAGCTTTCTTT. Together with reference TRBV18 and TRBJ1-1, the CDR3 gives the full variable domain: NAGVMQNPRHLVRRRGQEARLRCSPMKGHSHVYWYRQLPEEGLKFMVYLQKENIIDESGMPKERFSAEFPKEGPSILRIQQVVRGDSAAYFCASSPGEWGQGAEAFFGQGTRLTVV.

This clonotype was picked up many times. V usage is TRBV10-3 and J usage is TRBJ2-1, with 11 bases fitting TRBD2. Germline loops: CDR1 ENHRY, CDR2 SYGVKD. The CDR3 runs 16 residues. J lost 3 bases, V lost 6 bases, and 7 bases had no gene match. The CDR3 here is CAISQVTSGDYNEQFF. As DNA, the CDR3 is TGTGCCATCAGCCAAGTGACTAGCGGGGACTACAATGAGCAGTTCTTC.

Many counts were recorded for this clonotype. The CDR3 bases are TGCAGTGCACTCAACTGGGCTCGCCGGTTCTTC. Protein product: CSALNWARRFF. This chain joins TRBV20-1 and TRBJ2-1; D is unclear. The CDR3 length is 11 residues. Looked up from germline, CDR1 is DFQATT and CDR2 is SNEGSKA (reference sequence). Trimming left V 6 bases short and J 15 bases short, with 18 bases between.